Listed below are T cell receptor beta chains from one sample, sequenced in a study of response to subunit inactivated influenza vaccine. TCRdb re-derived calls from the RT-PCR reads in MiXCR, one entry per CDR3 protein. The data show more than 400,000 distinct CDR3 sequences, about a tenth seen once. The sequenced sample was PBMCs from blood, obtained 45 days after vaccination. These receptors were collected from a middle-aged man who received an inactivated influenza vaccine. The CDR3 runs from the conserved cysteine through the conserved F or W.

TRBV7-6	TRBJ2-7	CASSLVGGQGIDEQYF
TRBV12-3/TRBV12-4	TRBJ2-1	CASRHSGRDLEQFF
TRBV9	TRBJ2-7	CASSVGQDPYEQYF
TRBV7-2	TRBJ2-3	CASSLDGLVSDTQYF
TRBV5-1	TRBJ1-5	CASSLWGGTPHQPQHF
TRBV29-1	TRBJ2-5	CSVEGLGGGETQYF
TRBV5-1	TRBJ1-1	CASRDFQNTEAFF
TRBV28	TRBJ1-2	CASTDREVGYTF
TRBV9	TRBJ2-5	CASSVGQQETQYF
TRBV24-1	TRBJ2-3	CATSGSSTDTQYF
TRBV6-1	TRBJ2-1	CASSTLSSSYNEQFF
TRBV4-1	TRBJ2-7	CASSQGFQGTYEQYF
TRBV11-2	TRBJ2-3	CASSRFGGSGGRNTQYF
TRBV12-3/TRBV12-4	TRBJ1-1	CASSLVDASLGAFF
TRBV19	TRBJ1-1	CASKADRGAHHTEAFF
TRBV2	TRBJ2-1	CASSGDRYNEQFF
TRBV12-3/TRBV12-4	TRBJ2-3	CASSLTWAEDFDTQYF
TRBV6-2/TRBV6-3	TRBJ1-2	CASSYFGTNPYGYTF
TRBV11-2	TRBJ2-1	CASSLLAGGGDRYNEQFF
TRBV12-3/TRBV12-4	TRBJ2-7	CASSPYRDTLYEQYF
TRBV7-2	TRBJ2-1	CASSFGASGSNEQFF
TRBV7-2	TRBJ1-6	CASSAQTGGSSPLHF